This T cell receptor (beta chain) was sequenced during a study of blood T cell repertoires in COVID-19. About the study: Both acute and convalescent COVID-19 samples were obtained from the United States, Italy and Spain.

Trimming removed 3 bases from V and 6 bases from J; junction bases left unmatched: 9. CDR1 SEHNR and CDR2 FQNEAQ come from the germline V gene (reference sequence). There are 16 residues in the CDR3. TCRdb's copy holds only in-frame clones and misses some; the assay was immunoSEQ multiplex PCR. The table lists about 59,000 clones, 73% of them singletons. The J gene is TRBJ2-3, the V gene TRBV7-9, with 10 bases lining up with TRBD2. The source of this sequence is a woman aged 70-85 years with acute or convalescent COVID-19. The sequencing sample was made of peripheral blood. The CDR3 DNA sequence: TGTGCCAGCAGCTTGTCTAGCGGGGGTCGGTTGGATACGCAGTATTTT. It translates to CASSLSSGGRLDTQYF.